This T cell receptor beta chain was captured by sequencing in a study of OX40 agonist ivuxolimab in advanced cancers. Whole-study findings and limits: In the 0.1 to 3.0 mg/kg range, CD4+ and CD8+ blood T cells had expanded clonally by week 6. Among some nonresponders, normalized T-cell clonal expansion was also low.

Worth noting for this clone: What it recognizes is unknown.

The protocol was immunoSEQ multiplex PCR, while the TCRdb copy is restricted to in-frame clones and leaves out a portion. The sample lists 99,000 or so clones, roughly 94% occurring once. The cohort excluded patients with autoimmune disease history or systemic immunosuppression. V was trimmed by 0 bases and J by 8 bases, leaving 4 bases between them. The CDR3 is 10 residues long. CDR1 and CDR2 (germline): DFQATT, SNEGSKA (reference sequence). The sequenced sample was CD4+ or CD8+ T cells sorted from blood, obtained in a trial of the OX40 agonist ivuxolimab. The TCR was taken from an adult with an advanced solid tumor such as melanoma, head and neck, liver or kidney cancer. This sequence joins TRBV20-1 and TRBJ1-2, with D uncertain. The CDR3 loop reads CSARDRGYTF. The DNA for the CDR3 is TGCAGTGCTAGAGACAGGGGCTACACCTTC.